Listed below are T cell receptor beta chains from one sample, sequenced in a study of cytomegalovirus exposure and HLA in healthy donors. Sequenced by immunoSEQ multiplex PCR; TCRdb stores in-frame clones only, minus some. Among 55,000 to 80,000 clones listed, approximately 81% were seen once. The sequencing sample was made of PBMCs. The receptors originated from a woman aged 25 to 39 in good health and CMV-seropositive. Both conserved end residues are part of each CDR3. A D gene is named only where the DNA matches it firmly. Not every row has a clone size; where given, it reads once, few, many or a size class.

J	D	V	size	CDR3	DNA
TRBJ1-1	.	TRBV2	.	CASSERSGFWTFF	TGTGCCAGCAGTGAACGATCGGGGTTTTGGACTTTCTTT
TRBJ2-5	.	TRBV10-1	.	CASYHPAGNPQETQYF	TGCGCCAGCTACCACCCGGCGGGAAATCCCCAAGAGACCCAGTACTTC
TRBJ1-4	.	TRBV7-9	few	CASSIQGAGIEKLFF	TGTGCCAGCAGCATACAAGGGGCAGGGATAGAAAAACTGTTTTTT
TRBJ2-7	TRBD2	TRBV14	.	CASSLTAGGGQYF	TGTGCCAGCAGCCTAACGGCCGGCGGGGGGCAGTACTTC
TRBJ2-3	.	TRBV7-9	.	CASVAATDTQYF	TGTGCCAGCGTAGCAGCCACAGATACGCAGTATTTT
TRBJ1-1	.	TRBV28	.	CASSLSPLRGLDTEAFF	TGTGCCAGCAGTTTATCCCCCCTCAGGGGATTGGACACTGAAGCTTTCTTT
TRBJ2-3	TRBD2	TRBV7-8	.	CASSRSGNTDTQYF	TGTGCCAGCAGCCGTAGCGGGAACACAGATACGCAGTATTTT
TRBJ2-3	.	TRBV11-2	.	CASSQSFRGRGTDTQYF	TGTGCCAGCAGCCAATCCTTTAGGGGTCGGGGCACAGATACGCAGTATTTT
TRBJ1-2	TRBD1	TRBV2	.	CASSGRQGSGYTF	TGTGCCAGCAGTGGTCGACAGGGGAGTGGCTACACCTTC
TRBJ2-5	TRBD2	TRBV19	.	CASSINGRGETQYF	TGTGCCAGTAGTATCAACGGGAGGGGGGAGACCCAGTACTTC
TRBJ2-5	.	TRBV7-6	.	CASSLGGRVETQYF	TGTGCCAGCAGCTTAGGGGGGCGGGTAGAGACCCAGTACTTC
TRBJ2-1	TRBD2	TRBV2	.	CASRYRLAGGKGNNEQFF	TGTGCCAGCCGGTATCGACTAGCGGGAGGTAAGGGAAACAATGAGCAGTTCTTC
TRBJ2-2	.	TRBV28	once	CASSLTGKNTGELFF	TGTGCCAGCAGTTTAACAGGGAAAAACACCGGGGAGCTGTTTTTT
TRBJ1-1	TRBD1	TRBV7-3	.	CASSLGQGVSEAFF	TGTGCCAGCAGCTTAGGACAGGGGGTCTCTGAAGCTTTCTTT
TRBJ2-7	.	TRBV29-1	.	CSVEDAVEGSALREQYF	TGCAGCGTTGAAGATGCGGTCGAGGGTAGCGCCCTCCGTGAGCAGTACTTC
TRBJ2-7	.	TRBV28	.	CASSFPVGDTDPRAWEQYF	TGTGCCAGCAGTTTCCCTGTGGGGGACACTGACCCGAGGGCTTGGGAGCAGTACTTC
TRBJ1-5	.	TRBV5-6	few	CASSHRDRQPQHF	TGTGCCAGCAGCCACAGGGACCGTCAGCCCCAGCATTTT
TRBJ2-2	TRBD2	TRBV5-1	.	CASSLSGANTGELFF	TGCGCCAGCAGCCTCAGCGGGGCGAACACCGGGGAGCTGTTTTTT
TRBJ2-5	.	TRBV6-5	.	CASSPTPDRGQYF	TGTGCCAGCAGCCCAACGCCGGACCGGGGCCAGTACTTC
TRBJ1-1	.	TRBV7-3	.	CASSLYPGGNTEAFF	TGTGCCAGCAGCTTATACCCGGGGGGCAACACTGAAGCTTTCTTT
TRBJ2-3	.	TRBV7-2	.	CASTPYEGGHIDTQYF	TGTGCCAGCACCCCGTACGAGGGAGGACACATAGATACGCAGTATTTT
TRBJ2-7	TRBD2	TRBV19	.	CASSPPGTSGLHEQYF	TGTGCCAGTAGTCCCCCCGGGACTAGCGGCCTCCACGAGCAGTACTTC
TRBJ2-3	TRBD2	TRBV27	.	CATGTQRGPSTDTQYF	TGTGCCACCGGGACTCAGCGGGGCCCTAGCACAGATACGCAGTATTTT
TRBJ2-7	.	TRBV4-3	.	CASSQGTDTYEQYF	TGCGCCAGCAGCCAAGGGACTGACACCTACGAGCAGTACTTC
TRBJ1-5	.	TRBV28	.	CASSLRGISNQPQHF	TGTGCCAGCAGTTTGCGGGGGATTTCTAATCAGCCCCAGCATTTT
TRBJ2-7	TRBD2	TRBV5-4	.	CASSQAGGGEQYF	TGTGCCAGCAGCCAAGCGGGAGGAGGCGAGCAGTACTTC
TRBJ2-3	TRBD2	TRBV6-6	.	CASSPGLAAGTDTQYF	TGTGCCAGCAGCCCTGGACTAGCGGCCGGCACAGATACGCAGTATTTT
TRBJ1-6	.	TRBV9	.	CASSVEGAYNSPLHF	TGTGCCAGCAGCGTGGAGGGCGCCTATAATTCACCCCTCCACTTT
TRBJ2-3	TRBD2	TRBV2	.	CASSLGLGPTDTQYF	TGTGCCAGCAGTTTGGGACTAGGTCCTACAGATACGCAGTATTTT
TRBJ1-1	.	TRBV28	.	CASSDSLNTEAFF	TGTGCCAGCTCCGACAGTTTGAACACTGAAGCTTTCTTT
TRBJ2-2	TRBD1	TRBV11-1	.	CASSSTTGGVNTGELFF	TGTGCCAGCAGCTCGACGACAGGGGGAGTGAACACCGGGGAGCTGTTTTTT
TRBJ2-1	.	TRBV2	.	CASSGGFSYNEQFF	TGTGCCAGCAGTGGAGGGTTTTCCTACAATGAGCAGTTCTTC
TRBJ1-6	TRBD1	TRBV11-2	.	CASSRRQGSSHNSPLHF	TGTGCCAGCAGCCGAAGACAGGGGAGCAGCCATAATTCACCCCTCCACTTT
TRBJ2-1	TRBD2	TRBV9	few	CASSASGTRNNEQFF	TGTGCCAGCAGCGCCTCCGGGACTAGAAACAATGAGCAGTTCTTC
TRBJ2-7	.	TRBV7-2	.	CASSLARIYEQYF	TGTGCCAGCAGCTTAGCGAGGATCTACGAGCAGTACTTC
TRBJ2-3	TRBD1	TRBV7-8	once	CASSTNNRGRYTDTQYF	TGTGCCAGCAGCACCAACAACAGGGGTAGATATACAGATACGCAGTATTTT
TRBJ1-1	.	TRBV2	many	CASSRGNAFTEAFF	TGTGCCAGCAGTAGGGGTAACGCCTTCACTGAAGCTTTCTTT
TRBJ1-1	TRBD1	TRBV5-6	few	CASSRGQVAFF	TGTGCCAGCAGCCGGGGACAGGTGGCTTTCTTT
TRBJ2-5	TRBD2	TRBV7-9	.	CASSLGAGDPRETQYF	TGTGCCAGCAGCTTAGGCGCGGGAGATCCCCGGGAGACCCAGTACTTC
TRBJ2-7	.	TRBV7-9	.	CASSYDRDEQYF	TGTGCCAGCAGCTATGACCGGGACGAGCAGTACTTC
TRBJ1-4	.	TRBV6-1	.	CASSEAGGSGEKLFF	TGTGCCAGCAGTGAAGCGGGGGGAAGTGGTGAAAAACTGTTTTTT
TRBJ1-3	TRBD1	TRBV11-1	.	CASSLDRGLSGNTIYF	TGTGCCAGCAGCCTTGACAGGGGCCTCTCTGGAAACACCATATATTTT
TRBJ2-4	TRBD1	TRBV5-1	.	CASSGGTGGSAKNIQYF	TGCGCCAGCAGCGGGGGGACAGGGGGCTCAGCCAAAAACATTCAGTACTTC
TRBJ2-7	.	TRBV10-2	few	CASSGLVNEQYF	TGCGCCAGCAGTGGGTTAGTAAACGAGCAGTACTTC
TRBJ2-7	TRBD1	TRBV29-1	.	CSVEYVRSGTGGYEQYF	TGCAGCGTTGAATATGTGCGGAGTGGGACAGGGGGCTACGAGCAGTACTTC
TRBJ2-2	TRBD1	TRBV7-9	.	CASTITGGTGELFF	TGTGCCAGCACCATCACAGGGGGCACCGGGGAGCTGTTTTTT
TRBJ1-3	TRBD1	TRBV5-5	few	CASSTWDRPSGNTIYF	TGTGCCAGCAGCACCTGGGACAGACCATCTGGAAACACCATATATTTT
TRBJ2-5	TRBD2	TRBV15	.	CATSRSTSGIGETQYF	TGTGCCACCAGCAGATCCACTAGCGGGATAGGGGAGACCCAGTACTTC
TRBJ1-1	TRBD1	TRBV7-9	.	CASSFGTAGTEAFF	TGTGCCAGCAGCTTTGGGACAGCCGGCACTGAAGCTTTCTTT
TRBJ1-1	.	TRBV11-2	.	CASSFTGQRNTEAFF	TGTGCCAGCAGCTTTACCGGACAGAGGAACACTGAAGCTTTCTTT
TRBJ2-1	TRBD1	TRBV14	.	CASSQYRGREENEQFF	TGTGCCAGCAGCCAGTACAGGGGGCGCGAGGAAAATGAGCAGTTCTTC
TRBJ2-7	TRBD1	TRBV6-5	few	CASRGTGGLYEQYF	TGTGCCAGCAGGGGGACAGGGGGCCTCTACGAGCAGTACTTC
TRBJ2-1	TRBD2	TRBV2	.	CASSDWREGEQFF	TGTGCCAGCAGTGATTGGCGGGAGGGAGAGCAGTTCTTC
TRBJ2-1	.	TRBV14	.	CASSQDGGNEQFF	TGTGCCAGCAGCCAAGATGGCGGCAATGAGCAGTTCTTC
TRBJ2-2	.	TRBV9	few	CASSVQVGELFF	TGTGCCAGCAGCGTACAGGTCGGGGAGCTGTTTTTT